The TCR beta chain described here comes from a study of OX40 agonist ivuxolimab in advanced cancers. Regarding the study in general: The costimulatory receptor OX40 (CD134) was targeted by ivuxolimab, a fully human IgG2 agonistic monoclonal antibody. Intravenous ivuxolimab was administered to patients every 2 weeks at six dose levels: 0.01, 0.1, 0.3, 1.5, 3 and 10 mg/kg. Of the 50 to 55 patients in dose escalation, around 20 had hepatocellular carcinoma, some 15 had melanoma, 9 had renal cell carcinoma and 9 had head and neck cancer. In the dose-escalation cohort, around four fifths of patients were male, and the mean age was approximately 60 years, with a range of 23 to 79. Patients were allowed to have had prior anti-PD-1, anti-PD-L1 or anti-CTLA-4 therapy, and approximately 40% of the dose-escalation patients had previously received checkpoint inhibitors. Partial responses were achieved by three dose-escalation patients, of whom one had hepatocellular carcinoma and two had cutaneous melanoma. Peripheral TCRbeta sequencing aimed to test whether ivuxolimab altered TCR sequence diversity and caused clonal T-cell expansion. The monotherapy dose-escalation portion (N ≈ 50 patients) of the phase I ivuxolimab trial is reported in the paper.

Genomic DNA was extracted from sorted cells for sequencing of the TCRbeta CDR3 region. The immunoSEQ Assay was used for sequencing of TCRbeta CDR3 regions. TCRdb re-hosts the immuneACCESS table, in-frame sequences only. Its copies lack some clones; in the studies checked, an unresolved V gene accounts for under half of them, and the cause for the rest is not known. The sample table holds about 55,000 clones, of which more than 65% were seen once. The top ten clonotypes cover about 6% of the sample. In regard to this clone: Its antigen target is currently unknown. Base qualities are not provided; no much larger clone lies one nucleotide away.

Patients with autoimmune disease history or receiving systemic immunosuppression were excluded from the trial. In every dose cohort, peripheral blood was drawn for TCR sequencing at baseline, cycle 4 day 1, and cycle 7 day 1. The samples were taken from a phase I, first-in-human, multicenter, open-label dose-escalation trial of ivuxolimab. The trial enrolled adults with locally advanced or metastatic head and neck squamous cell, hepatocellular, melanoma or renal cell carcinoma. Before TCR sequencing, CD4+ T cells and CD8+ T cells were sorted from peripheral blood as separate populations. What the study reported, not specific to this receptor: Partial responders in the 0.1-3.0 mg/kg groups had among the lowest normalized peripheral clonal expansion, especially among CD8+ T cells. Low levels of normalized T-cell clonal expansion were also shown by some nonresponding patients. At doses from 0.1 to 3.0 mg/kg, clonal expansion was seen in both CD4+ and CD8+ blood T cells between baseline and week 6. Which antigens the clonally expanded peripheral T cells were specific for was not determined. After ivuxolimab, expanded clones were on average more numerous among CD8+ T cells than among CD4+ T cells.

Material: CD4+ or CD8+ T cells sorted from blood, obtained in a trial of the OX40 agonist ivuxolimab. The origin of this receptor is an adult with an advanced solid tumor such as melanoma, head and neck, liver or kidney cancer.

The DNA is as follows: TGTGCCAGCAGTTTAGAGGGGTCCTATGGCTACACCTTC. The resulting protein is CASSLEGSYGYTF. Here the chain combines TRBV28 and TRBJ1-2; a tentative D call is TRBD1 (5 bases match). At the junction V is shortened by 2 bases and J by 4 bases, with 8 bases in between. CDR1 and CDR2 are read off the germline V gene as MDHEN and SYDVKM. The CDR3 starts with the cysteine, ends with the phenylalanine, and has 13 residues. CDR3 DNA only is kept here, 39 bases in frame from base 1.